Described below is a single T cell receptor beta chain sequence and its context. This sample stems from a study of T cell responses to AZD1222 COVID-19 vaccine. With 5 bases clipped from V and 6 bases from J, the junction kept 4 bases outside the gene matches. In germline, CDR1 is SEHNR, CDR2 FQNEAQ (reference sequence). The CDR3 is made up of 14 amino acids. Using immunoSEQ multiplex PCR, the repertoire was profiled, and TCRdb retains in-frame clones only, with some absent. The sample yields 100,000 to 120,000 clones, 94% seen once. The TCR was taken from an adult who received the AZD1222 COVID-19 vaccine. The specimen comprised peripheral blood, sampled 28 days after the second AZD1222 dose. J is TRBJ1-6 and V is TRBV7-9, with 7 bases lining up with TRBD1. The CDR3 nucleotides read TGTGCCAGCAGCCAACAGGGGAGTAATTCACCCCTCCACTTT. It translates to CASSQQGSNSPLHF.